The sequence of this T cell receptor beta chain was determined in a study of OX40 agonist ivuxolimab in advanced cancers. Whole-study findings and limits: Researchers did not establish what antigens the expanded peripheral T cells target. CD8+ T cells (on average) carried more expanded clones than CD4+ T cells. Low normalized clonal expansion also occurred in some nonresponding patients.

Regarding this clone: Its antigen is unidentified.

The CDR3 loop spans 15 amino acids. The V and J ends lost 5 bases and 4 bases, in that order; junction bases with no gene match: 4. Per the germline V gene, CDR1 is SEHNR and CDR2 is FQNEAQ (reference sequence). Only in-frame clones appear in the TCRdb table, and some are missing; sequencing was by immunoSEQ multiplex PCR. The repertoire holds 20,000 to 30,000 clones, roughly three quarters seen once, with 10% to 15% in the top ten. Source: CD4+ or CD8+ T cells sorted from blood, taken in a trial of the OX40 agonist ivuxolimab. This receptor was identified in an adult with an advanced solid tumor such as melanoma, head and neck, liver or kidney cancer. J is TRBJ2-3 and V is TRBV7-9; TRBD2 matches at 12 bases. The CDR3 DNA reads as TGTGCCAGCAGCCCGACTAGCGGGGGAGCAGATACGCAGTATTTT. Translated: CASSPTSGGADTQYF.